This is a list of T cell receptor beta chains from one sample in a study of blood T cell repertoires in COVID-19. The table came from immunoSEQ multiplex PCR; TCRdb's copy has only in-frame clones and leaves some out. The table shows about 210,000 clones, with about four fifths occurring only once. The sequencing sample was made of peripheral blood. The origin of the receptors is a woman aged 45-65 years with active or convalescent COVID-19. Both conserved end residues are part of each CDR3. The order of the fields is CDR3 protein, CDR3 DNA, clone size, V gene, J gene, D gene. A D gene is named only where the DNA matches it firmly. Size tells how often a clone was seen (once, few, many) or the class of an expanded clone, and some rows leave it out.

CSVGTGDNEQFF	TGCAGCGTCGGGACAGGAGATAATGAGCAGTTCTTC	-	TRBV29-1	TRBJ2-1	TRBD1
CASSDSSGSYNEQFF	TGTGCCAGCAGTGACTCCAGCGGATCCTACAATGAGCAGTTCTTC	-	TRBV6-4	TRBJ2-1	-
CASSEYSGNTGELFF	TGTGCCAGCAGTGAATATTCGGGAAACACCGGGGAGCTGTTTTTT	-	TRBV2	TRBJ2-2	-
CASSPDRTKLFF	TGTGCCAGCAGCCCGGACAGGACGAAACTGTTTTTT	-	TRBV28	TRBJ1-4	TRBD1
CATVRWGQGAYEQYF	TGTGCCACCGTACGGTGGGGACAGGGGGCCTACGAGCAGTACTTC	-	TRBV6-5	TRBJ2-7	TRBD1
CASSVAGGNTGELFF	TGTGCCAGCAGTGTTGCGGGGGGAAACACCGGGGAGCTGTTTTTT	-	TRBV6-4	TRBJ2-2	TRBD2
CAISGTFGVTYEQYF	TGTGCCATCAGTGGAACCTTCGGGGTGACCTACGAGCAGTACTTC	-	TRBV10-3	TRBJ2-7	-
CASSADRGQGLTEAFF	TGTGCCAGTAGTGCCGATCGGGGACAGGGACTCACTGAAGCTTTCTTT	-	TRBV19	TRBJ1-1	TRBD1
CASSSMGTIGTGELFF	TGTGCCAGCAGCTCGATGGGGACTATCGGTACCGGGGAGCTGTTTTTT	few	TRBV7-6	TRBJ2-2	TRBD2
CASSLTSGGPWELFF	TGCGCCAGCAGCTTGACTAGCGGAGGCCCCTGGGAGCTGTTTTTT	-	TRBV5-1	TRBJ2-2	TRBD2
CASSLGTGDTYEQYF	TGTGCCAGCAGCCTAGGGACAGGGGACACCTACGAGCAGTACTTC	few	TRBV7-9	TRBJ2-7	TRBD1
CASSRLRNTEAFF	TGTGCCAGCAGTCGACTTAGGAACACTGAAGCTTTCTTT	-	TRBV6-5	TRBJ1-1	-
CASNPGTARGEKLFF	TGTGCCAGCAATCCCGGGACAGCCCGGGGCGAAAAACTGTTTTTT	once	TRBV6-5	TRBJ1-4	TRBD1
CASSEEGSGGTEAFF	TGTGCCAGCAGTGAAGAGGGGTCGGGTGGCACTGAAGCTTTCTTT	few	TRBV6-1	TRBJ1-1	-
CASREGTSNTEAFF	TGCGCCAGCAGGGAGGGGACTTCGAACACTGAAGCTTTCTTT	once	TRBV10-2	TRBJ1-1	-
CASSQVQGTVETQYF	TGTGCCAGCAGCCAAGTCCAGGGGACGGTGGAGACCCAGTACTTC	-	TRBV14	TRBJ2-5	-
CASSYSTSGHNEQFF	TGTGCCAGCAGTTACTCAACTAGCGGGCACAATGAGCAGTTCTTC	-	TRBV6-5	TRBJ2-1	TRBD2
CASSYRGIEPQHF	TGTGCCAGCAGTTACAGAGGGATTGAGCCCCAGCATTTT	-	TRBV6-2/TRBV6-3	TRBJ1-5	-
CASSPSRGTEAFF	TGTGCCAGCAGCCCGAGCCGGGGGACCGAAGCTTTCTTT	few	TRBV9	TRBJ1-1	-
CASSQGLKSSMKLFF	TGCGCCAGCAGCCAAGGTCTGAAAAGTTCTATGAAACTGTTTTTT	-	TRBV4-1	TRBJ1-4	-
CASTLQGWTGELFF	TGTGCCAGTACCCTTCAGGGGTGGACCGGGGAGCTGTTTTTT	-	TRBV19	TRBJ2-2	-
CASEGRGYGYTF	TGTGCCAGCGAGGGCAGGGGCTATGGCTACACCTTC	-	TRBV9	TRBJ1-2	-
CASSSPSSTGGGSPLHF	TGCGCCAGCAGCTCTCCCAGCTCGACAGGGGGCGGCTCACCCCTCCACTTT	once	TRBV5-1	TRBJ1-6	TRBD1
CASSSGRIDTQYF	TGTGCCAGCAGTAGCGGGAGAATAGATACGCAGTATTTT	-	TRBV25-1	TRBJ2-3	TRBD2
CASSFDRDRGNQPQHF	TGTGCCAGCAGCTTTGACCGGGACAGGGGGAATCAGCCCCAGCATTTT	-	TRBV2	TRBJ1-5	TRBD1
CASSAGTEYGYTF	TGTGCCAGCAGCGCCGGGACAGAGTATGGCTACACCTTC	-	TRBV9	TRBJ1-2	TRBD1
CSVHPGTGSRYTF	TGCAGCGTTCACCCCGGGACAGGGTCGCGCTACACCTTC	-	TRBV29-1	TRBJ1-2	TRBD1
CASSLARDNEQFF	TGTGCCAGCAGCTTAGCGCGAGACAATGAGCAGTTCTTC	-	TRBV7-2	TRBJ2-1	-
CASSLGPQDGDTEAFF	TGCGCCAGCAGCTTGGGGCCCCAAGATGGAGACACTGAAGCTTTCTTT	-	TRBV5-1	TRBJ1-1	-
CASKAGTGVKLFF	TGTGCCAGCAAAGCCGGGACAGGGGTAAAACTGTTTTTT	few	TRBV2	TRBJ1-4	TRBD1
CSVVDGGNRGYGYTF	TGCAGCGTTGTCGACGGCGGCAACCGGGGCTATGGCTACACCTTC	once	TRBV29-1	TRBJ1-2	-
CAWTNRGNTIYF	TGTGCCTGGACAAACAGGGGAAACACCATATATTTT	-	TRBV30	TRBJ1-3	-
CASSYRGVSENTIYF	TGTGCCAGCAGTTACAGGGGAGTCTCCGAAAACACCATATATTTT	-	TRBV28	TRBJ1-3	TRBD1
CASSSGTGYNEQFF	TGCGCCAGCAGCTCCGGGACAGGCTACAATGAGCAGTTCTTC	-	TRBV5-1	TRBJ2-1	TRBD1
CASSLQGAYYGYTF	TGTGCCAGCAGTCTACAGGGGGCATACTATGGCTACACCTTC	-	TRBV2	TRBJ1-2	TRBD1
CASSQDYGSNQPQHF	TGCGCCAGCAGCCAAGACTACGGGAGCAATCAGCCCCAGCATTTT	-	TRBV4-1	TRBJ1-5	-
CASSLRTSGKIYNEQFF	TGTGCCAGCAGCCTGCGGACTAGCGGGAAAATCTACAATGAGCAGTTCTTC	few	TRBV11-3	TRBJ2-1	TRBD2
CASSLNRGRSDTGELFF	TGTGCCAGCAGTTTGAACAGGGGGAGGTCGGACACCGGGGAGCTGTTTTTT	-	TRBV28	TRBJ2-2	TRBD1
CASSSTGTRNTEAFF	TGTGCCAGCAGCTCTACAGGGACGCGGAACACTGAAGCTTTCTTT	-	TRBV7-9	TRBJ1-1	-
CASSLGTANQPQHF	TGTGCCAGCAGTTTAGGGACAGCCAATCAGCCCCAGCATTTT	-	TRBV6-5	TRBJ1-5	TRBD1
CAWSTGSRGLEKLFF	TGTGCCTGGAGTACCGGGTCGCGTGGACTTGAAAAACTGTTTTTT	-	TRBV30	TRBJ1-4	-
CASSGGTSGSTDTQYF	TGTGCCAGCAGTGGGGGGACTAGCGGAAGCACAGATACGCAGTATTTT	-	TRBV6-1	TRBJ2-3	TRBD2
CAQGGGGTEAFF	TGTGCCCAGGGAGGGGGAGGAACTGAAGCTTTCTTT	once	TRBV2	TRBJ1-1	-
CASALVTDTQYF	TGTGCCTCTGCACTAGTCACAGATACGCAGTATTTT	-	TRBV12-3/TRBV12-4	TRBJ2-3	-
CASKYGGLGELFF	TGTGCCAGCAAGTACGGGGGGCTCGGGGAGCTGTTTTTT	-	TRBV2	TRBJ2-2	-
CASSAGTSGGARDTQYF	TGCGCCAGCAGTGCCGGGACTAGCGGGGGGGCCAGGGATACGCAGTATTTT	-	TRBV10-1	TRBJ2-3	TRBD2
CASSSTGEDTGELFF	TGTGCCAGCAGCTCGACAGGGGAGGACACCGGGGAGCTGTTTTTT	-	TRBV7-3	TRBJ2-2	TRBD1